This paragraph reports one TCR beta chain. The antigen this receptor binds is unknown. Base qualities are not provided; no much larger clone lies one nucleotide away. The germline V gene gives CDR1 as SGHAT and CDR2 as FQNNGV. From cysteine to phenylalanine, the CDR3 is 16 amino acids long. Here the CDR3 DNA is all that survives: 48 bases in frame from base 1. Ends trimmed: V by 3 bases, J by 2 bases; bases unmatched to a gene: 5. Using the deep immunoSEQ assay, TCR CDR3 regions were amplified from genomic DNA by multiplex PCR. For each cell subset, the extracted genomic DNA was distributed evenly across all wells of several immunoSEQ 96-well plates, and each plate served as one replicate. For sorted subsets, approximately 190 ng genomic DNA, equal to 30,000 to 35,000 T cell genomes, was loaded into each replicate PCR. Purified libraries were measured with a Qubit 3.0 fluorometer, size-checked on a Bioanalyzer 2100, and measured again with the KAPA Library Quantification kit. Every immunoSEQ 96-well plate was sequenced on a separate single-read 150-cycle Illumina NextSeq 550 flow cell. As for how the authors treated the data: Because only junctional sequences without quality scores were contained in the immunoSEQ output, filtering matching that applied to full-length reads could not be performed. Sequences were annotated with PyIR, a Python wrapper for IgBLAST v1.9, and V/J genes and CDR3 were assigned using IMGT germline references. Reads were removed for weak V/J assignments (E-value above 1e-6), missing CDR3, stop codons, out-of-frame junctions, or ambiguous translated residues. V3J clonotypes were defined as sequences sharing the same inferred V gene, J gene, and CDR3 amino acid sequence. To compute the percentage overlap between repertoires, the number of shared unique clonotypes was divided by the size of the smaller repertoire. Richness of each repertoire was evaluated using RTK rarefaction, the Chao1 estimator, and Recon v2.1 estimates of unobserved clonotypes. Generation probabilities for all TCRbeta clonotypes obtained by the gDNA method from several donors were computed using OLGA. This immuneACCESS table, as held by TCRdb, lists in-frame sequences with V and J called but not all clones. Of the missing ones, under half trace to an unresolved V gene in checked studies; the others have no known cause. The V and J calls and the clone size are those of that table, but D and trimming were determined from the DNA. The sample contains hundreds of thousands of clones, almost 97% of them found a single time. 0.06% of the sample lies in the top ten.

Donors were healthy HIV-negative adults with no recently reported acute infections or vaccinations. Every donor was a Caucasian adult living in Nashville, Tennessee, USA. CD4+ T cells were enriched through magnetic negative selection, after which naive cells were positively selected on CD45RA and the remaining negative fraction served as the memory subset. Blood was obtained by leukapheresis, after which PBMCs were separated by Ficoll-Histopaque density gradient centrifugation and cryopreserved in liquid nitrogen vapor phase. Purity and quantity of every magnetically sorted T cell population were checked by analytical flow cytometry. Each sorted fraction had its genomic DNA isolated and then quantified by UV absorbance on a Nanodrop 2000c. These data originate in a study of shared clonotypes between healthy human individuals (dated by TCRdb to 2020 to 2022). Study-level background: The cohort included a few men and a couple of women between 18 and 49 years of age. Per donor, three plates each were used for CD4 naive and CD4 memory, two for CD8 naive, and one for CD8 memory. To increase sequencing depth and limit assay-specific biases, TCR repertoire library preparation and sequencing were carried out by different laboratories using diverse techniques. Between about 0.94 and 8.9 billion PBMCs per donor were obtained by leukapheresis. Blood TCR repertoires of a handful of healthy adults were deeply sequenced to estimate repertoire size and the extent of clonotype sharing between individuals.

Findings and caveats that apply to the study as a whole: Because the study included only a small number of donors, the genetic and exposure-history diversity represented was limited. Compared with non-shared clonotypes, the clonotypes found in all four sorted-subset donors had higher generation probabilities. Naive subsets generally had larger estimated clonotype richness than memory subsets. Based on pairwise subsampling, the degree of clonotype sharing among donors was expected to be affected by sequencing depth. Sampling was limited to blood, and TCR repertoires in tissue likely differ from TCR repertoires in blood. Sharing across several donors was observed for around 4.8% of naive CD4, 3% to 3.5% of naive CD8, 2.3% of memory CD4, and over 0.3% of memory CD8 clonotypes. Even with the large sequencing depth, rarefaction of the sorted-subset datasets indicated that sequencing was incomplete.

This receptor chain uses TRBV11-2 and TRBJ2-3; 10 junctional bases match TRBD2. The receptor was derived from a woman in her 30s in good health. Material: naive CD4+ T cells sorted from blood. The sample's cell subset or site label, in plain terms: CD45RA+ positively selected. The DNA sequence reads TGTGCCAGCAGCTTGTATAGCGGGAGGACCACAGATACGCAGTATTTT. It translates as CASSLYSGRTTDTQYF.